Below are 17 T cell receptor beta chains sequenced from a single sample in a study of spatial heterogeneity in lung cancer. Study results and limitations: How many expanded intratumoral alpha and beta TCRs were present tracked the tumor mutation count, which was a count of nonsynonymous mutations.

Antigen specificity for these receptors is unknown. Noted time point: sample taken at primary tumor resection. TCRdb re-called the 5' RACE reads through MiXCR, storing one row per CDR3 protein. This table has roughly 4,500 distinct CDR3 sequences, 8% to 9.5% appearing once. This specimen was lung tumor tissue, taken at surgery. Receptor source: a male donor with early-stage non-small cell lung cancer.

This clonotype is labeled as medium-sized. The chain combines TRBV29-1 with TRBJ1-5, with 7 positions matching TRBD1. The CDR3 runs to 12 residues. Germline V gives CDR1 SQVTM, CDR2 ANQGSEA. Trimming at V came to 4 bases and at J to 5 bases, leaving 2 bases not matched to a gene. CDR3 bases: TGCAGCGTTGCTGACAGGGATCAGCCCCAGCATTTT. Amino acids: CSVADRDQPQHF. The variable domain in full, with the rest retrieved from reference TRBV29-1 and TRBJ1-5, is SAVISQKPSRDICQRGTSLTIQCQVDSQVTMMFWYRQQPGQSLTLIATANQGSEATYESGFVIDKFPISRPNLTFSTLTVSNMSPEDSSIYLCSVADRDQPQHFGDGTRLSIL.

At least ten counts were recorded for this clonotype. The V call is TRBV2, the J call TRBJ1-5, with D perhaps TRBD1 (6 bases). Germline V lookup: CDR1 SNHLY, CDR2 FYNNEI. V was clipped by 7 bases and J by 7 bases, with 14 bases between them. The CDR3 has 13 residues. The CDR3 region has the DNA TGTGCCAGCACAGGGGAGGTACAGCAGCCCCAGCATTTT. Amino acids: CASTGEVQQPQHF. Looking up the rest from reference TRBV2 and TRBJ1-5 gives the full variable domain: EPEVTQTPSHQVTQMGQEVILRCVPISNHLYFYWYRQILGQKVEFLVSFYNNEISEKSEIFDDQFSVERPDGSNFTLKIRSTKLEDSAMYFCASTGEVQQPQHFGDGTRLSIL.

By share of the sample, this clonotype is medium-sized. The rearrangement links TRBV5-4 to TRBJ2-2; 12 bases match TRBD2. The CDR3 spans 16 residues. The V gene end was trimmed by 4 bases and the J gene end by 4 bases; junction bases not matched to a gene: 5. The germline V gene encodes CDR1 SGHNT and CDR2 YYREEE (reference sequence). CDR3 amino acids: CASSHGLAGITGELFF. CDR3 sequence (DNA): TGTGCCAGCAGCCACGGACTAGCGGGGATCACCGGGGAGCTGTTTTTT. Based on the CDR3 plus reference TRBV5-4 and TRBJ2-2, the full variable domain is ETGVTQSPTHLIKTRGQQVTLRCSSQSGHNTVSWYQQALGQGPQFIFQYYREEENGRGNFPPRFSGLQFPNYSSELNVNALELDDSALYLCASSHGLAGITGELFFGEGSRLTVL.

In its sample, this clonotype is medium-sized (0.01 to 0.1%). CDR3: CASKGQFYGYTF. The DNA of the CDR3 is TGTGCCAGCAAAGGACAGTTCTATGGCTACACCTTC. The chain recombines TRBV27 with TRBJ1-2; tentatively, D is TRBD1 (6 bases). The CDR3 sequence is 12 residues long. Trimming cost V 7 bases and J 4 bases, with 10 bases left between them. CDR1 and CDR2 (germline): MNHEY, SMNVEV (reference sequence).

This clonotype appeared many times. This chain links TRBV7-9 with TRBJ2-7; TRBD1 agrees at 8 bases. The CDR3 runs to 15 residues. Germline CDR1 reads SEHNR; CDR2 reads FQNEAQ (reference sequence). V lost 1 base to trimming and J lost 9 bases; unmatched junction nucleotides: 11. DNA for the CDR3: TGTGCCAGCAGCTTAGATGACAGGGGATTCTATGTGCAGTACTTC. Protein sequence: CASSLDDRGFYVQYF.

By share, this clonotype ranks as medium-sized. The rearrangement uses TRBV6-5 and TRBJ2-3, with 7 bases identical to TRBD1. Germline V gene sequence: CDR1 MNHEY, CDR2 SVGAGI. Trimming at V came to 4 bases and at J to 7 bases, leaving 14 bases not matched to a gene. The CDR3 runs to 16 residues. As DNA, the CDR3 is TGTGCCAGCAGTTCCCTAACGGGGACAGATCGAAATACGCAGTATTTT. Translation: CASSSLTGTDRNTQYF.

This clonotype was seen repeatedly, ten times or more. The rearrangement uses TRBV5-1 and TRBJ1-1; D is unclear. This CDR3 contains 15 residues. With 6 bases removed from V and 1 base from J, the gap between germline ends came to 16 bases. The germline V gene has CDR1 SGHRS and CDR2 YFSETQ. The CDR3 DNA follows: TGCGCCAGCACCCGATCAGGAAATGGGAACACTGAAGCTTTCTTT. Protein: CASTRSGNGNTEAFF. Full variable domain (rest looked up from reference TRBV5-1 and TRBJ1-1): KAGVTQTPRYLIKTRGQQVTLSCSPISGHRSVSWYQQTPGQGLQFLFEYFSETQRNKGNFPGRFSGRQFSNSRSEMNVSTLELGDSALYLCASTRSGNGNTEAFFGQGTRLTVV.

At least ten counts were recorded for this clonotype. The J gene is TRBJ1-5, the V gene TRBV10-3; possible D gene TRBD1, 5 bases. Looked up from germline, CDR1 is ENHRY and CDR2 is SYGVKD. This CDR3 has 13 amino acids. V was trimmed by 3 bases and J by 2 bases, leaving 5 bases between them. CDR3 DNA: TGTGCCATCAGTGAAGGGGGCAATCAGCCCCAGCATTTT. It codes for CAISEGGNQPQHF.

This clonotype was counted many times. This chain uses TRBV18 with TRBJ2-7; 14 nucleotides line up with TRBD2. Germline V CDR1 and CDR2: KGHSH, LQKENI. The junction had 4 bases not matched to a gene; V was cut back by 3 bases and J by 3 bases. This CDR3 contains 16 residues. The CDR3 loop reads CASSPGLAGVFYEQYF. Written as DNA, the CDR3 is TGTGCCAGCTCACCGGGACTAGCGGGAGTTTTCTACGAGCAGTACTTC.

The rearrangement links TRBV6-2 or TRBV6-3 to TRBJ1-1, with D possibly TRBD1 on 6 matching bases. Trimming pared 5 bases from V and 1 base from J, leaving 11 bases between. This CDR3 comprises 14 residues. The germline CDR1 and CDR2 sequences are MNHEY and SVGEGT. CDR3 protein: CASSLQGPNTEAFF. CDR3 coding DNA: TGTGCCAGCAGTCTACAGGGACCGAACACTGAAGCTTTCTTT.

The chain joins TRBV29-1 to TRBJ1-5, with 7 bases fitting TRBD1. Germline CDR1 is SQVTM and CDR2 is ANQGSEA. V lost 6 bases to trimming and J lost 1 base; unmatched junction nucleotides: 6. The CDR3 consists of 14 residues. The CDR3 loop reads CSVRLTGSNQPQHF. The CDR3 coding sequence is TGCAGCGTGCGCCTGACAGGGAGCAATCAGCCCCAGCATTTT.

Relative to its sample, this clonotype is medium-sized (0.01 to 0.1%). The chain combines TRBV29-1 with TRBJ2-3; D remains unclear. This CDR3 is 10 amino acids long. Germline V gene data show CDR1 as SQVTM and CDR2 as ANQGSEA. V was pared by 2 bases and J by 3 bases, with 0 bases between. The CDR3 DNA follows: TGCAGCGTTGAAACAGATACGCAGTATTTT. It yields the protein CSVETDTQYF.

This clonotype was detected ten times or more. This sequence joins TRBV6-5 and TRBJ2-7; D might be TRBD1 (5 bases). The germline V and J ends were trimmed by 6 bases and 3 bases, with 15 bases remaining between them. The CDR3 is made up of 14 amino acids. CDR1 is MNHEY, CDR2 SVGAGI, per germline. The CDR3 is CASSPDGHGYEQYF. DNA for the CDR3: TGTGCCAGCAGCCCTGACGGACACGGCTACGAGCAGTACTTC.

In its sample, this clonotype was seen many times. V gene TRBV6-2 or TRBV6-3 combines with J gene TRBJ2-7; unclear D gene. This CDR3 comprises 12 residues. V lost 2 bases and J 6 bases, leaving 8 bases between the germline ends. CDR1 and CDR2 (germline): MNHEY, SVGEGT. The CDR3 nucleotides are TGTGCCAGCAGTTACGATTACGCCGAGCAGTACTTC. It translates to CASSYDYAEQYF.

This clonotype was counted at least ten times. The rearrangement links TRBV4-1 to TRBJ2-7; 8 bases are a match to TRBD1. The CDR3 consists of 14 residues. Trimming removed 5 bases from V and 3 bases from J; junction bases left unmatched: 6. CDR1 is MGHRA, CDR2 YSYEKL, per germline. The CDR3 DNA reads as TGCGCCAGCAGCACCGGGACAGGACGCTACGAGCAGTACTTC. Its protein product is CASSTGTGRYEQYF.

In its sample, this clonotype was seen many times. The chain employs TRBV24-1 and TRBJ2-1, with 9 bases aligning to TRBD2. V gave up 5 bases and J gave up 4 bases; unmatched junction bases: 11. This CDR3 contains 17 residues. Germline CDR1 KGHDR, CDR2 SFDVKD. The CDR3 nucleotides are TGTGCCACCAGTGCCGGAAGGCTAGCGGGGACTTACAATGAGCAGTTCTTC. Encoded protein: CATSAGRLAGTYNEQFF.

The chain couples TRBV20-1 to TRBJ2-3; D uncertain. CDR1 is DFQATT and CDR2 is SNEGSKA in the germline V gene (reference sequence). The CDR3 is made up of 15 amino acids. The ends were cut back, 6 bases at V and 1 base at J, with 17 bases in the middle. The CDR3 loop reads CSAPAWGGGTDTQYF. CDR3 nucleotides: TGCAGTGCCCCTGCATGGGGTGGAGGCACAGATACGCAGTATTTT.